Sequencing of this T cell receptor beta chain was carried out in a study of blood T cells in healthy people across ages. Study findings and constraints: There were more naive CD4+ cells and higher diversity in long-lived donors than in aged donors. Calculation of diversity from one million T cells yielded estimates considered to be underestimates.

As concerns this clonotype: The antigen is undetermined.

This CDR3 spans 12 amino acids. V lost 6 bases and J 2 bases, leaving 7 bases between the germline ends. Germline V gene data show CDR1 as MNHNS and CDR2 as SASEGT. For the second PCR, which ran for about 6 to 11 cycles, a sample-barcoded 5' primer and a J-beta primer mix were used. A single record per CDR3 protein comes from TCRdb applying MiXCR to the 5' RACE reads. The data contain around 750,000 distinct CDR3 sequences, 53% of them singletons. This sequence originates from an elderly man in good health. The rearrangement joins TRBV6-1 to TRBJ1-2; D might be TRBD1 (5 bases). The sample was blood. CDR3 residues: CASRAGNYGYTF. The CDR3 bases are TGTGCCAGCAGAGCAGGGAACTATGGCTACACCTTC.